This T cell receptor beta chain was sequenced during a study of tumor and adjacent non-tumor tissue in lung cancer. Study-level results: Top 100 clones took a larger repertoire share in normal lung.

RNA was extracted from bulk tissue without any cell sorting. The library came from three nested PCR rounds adapted from ARM-PCR protocols. TCRdb re-analysed the multiplex PCR reads in MiXCR, keeping a single row per CDR3 protein. The repertoire consists of 200,000 to 250,000 distinct CDR3 sequences, with 71% occurring once and the leading ten covering approximately 26%. The germline gives CDR1 SGHNT, CDR2 YENEEA. This CDR3 comprises 13 residues. As concerns this clonotype: Its antigen is not identified. A much larger clone lies one base from this, so it may be a read error.

Material: lung tumor tissue. The chain uses TRBV11-3 and TRBJ2-1; a possible D gene is TRBD2 (6 bases). The receptor's source is a man in his sixties with non-small cell lung cancer. The CDR3 sequence is CASSVLGGSERFF. The CDR3 DNA sequence: TGTGCCAGCAGCGTCCTCGGAGGGTCCGAGCGGTTCTTC.